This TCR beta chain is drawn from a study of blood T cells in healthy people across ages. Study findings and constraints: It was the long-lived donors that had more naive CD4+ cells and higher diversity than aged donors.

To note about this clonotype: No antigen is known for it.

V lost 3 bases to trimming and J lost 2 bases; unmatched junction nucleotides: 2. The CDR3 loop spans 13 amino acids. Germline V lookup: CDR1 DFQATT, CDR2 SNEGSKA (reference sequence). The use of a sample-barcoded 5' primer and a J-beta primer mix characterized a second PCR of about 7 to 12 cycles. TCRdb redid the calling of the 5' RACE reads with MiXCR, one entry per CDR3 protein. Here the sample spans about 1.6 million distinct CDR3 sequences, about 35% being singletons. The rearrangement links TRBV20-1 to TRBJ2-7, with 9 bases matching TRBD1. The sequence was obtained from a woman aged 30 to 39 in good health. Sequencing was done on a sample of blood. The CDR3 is CSASWDRAYEQYF. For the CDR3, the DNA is TGCAGTGCTAGCTGGGACAGGGCCTACGAGCAGTACTTC.